This TCR beta chain is drawn from a study of human T cells and chemical hapten exposure. Time point described: patch test 3, about 24 weeks after DPC sensitization. Described treatment: therapeutic diphenylcyclopropenone sensitization with weekly scalp DPC. Regarding the study as a whole: TCRs whose frequency exceeded 1 in 1000 remained the same following DPC sensitization.

This clonotype has only a few counts. Its matching antigen is unknown. Germline V gives CDR1 LGHNA, CDR2 YSLEER. V shed 4 bases, J shed 5 bases, and the junction held 10 bases outside the gene matches. This CDR3 is built from 15 residues. Each CDR3 protein is one row after TCRdb ran MiXCR on the RACE reads. The sample lists over 100,000 distinct CDR3 sequences; approximately 11% were seen once. The clonotype originates from a woman in her 50s with alopecia areata. Some clones in this sample may be carry-over from other donors' samples. The input for sequencing was whole blood, taken in connection with sensitization to the hapten diphenylcyclopropenone (DPC). The genes are TRBV4-3 and TRBJ2-7; TRBD1 agrees at 8 bases. CDR3 protein: CASSPSQGAGDEQYF. CDR3 DNA: TGCGCCAGCAGCCCGTCCCAGGGGGCTGGCGACGAGCAGTACTTC.